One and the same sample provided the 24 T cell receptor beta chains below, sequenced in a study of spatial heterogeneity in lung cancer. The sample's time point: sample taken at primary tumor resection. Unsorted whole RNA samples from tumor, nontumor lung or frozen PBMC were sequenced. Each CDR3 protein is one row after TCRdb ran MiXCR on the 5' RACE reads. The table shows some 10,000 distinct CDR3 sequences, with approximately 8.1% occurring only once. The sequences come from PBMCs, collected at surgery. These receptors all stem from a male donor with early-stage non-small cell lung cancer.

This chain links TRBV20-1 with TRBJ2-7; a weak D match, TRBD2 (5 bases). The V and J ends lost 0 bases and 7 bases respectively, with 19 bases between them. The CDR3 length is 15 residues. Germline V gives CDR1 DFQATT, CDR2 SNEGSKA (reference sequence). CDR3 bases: TGCAGTGCTAGAGATCTTGGAGCGGCAGACTCGGAGCAGTACTTC. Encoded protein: CSARDLGAADSEQYF.

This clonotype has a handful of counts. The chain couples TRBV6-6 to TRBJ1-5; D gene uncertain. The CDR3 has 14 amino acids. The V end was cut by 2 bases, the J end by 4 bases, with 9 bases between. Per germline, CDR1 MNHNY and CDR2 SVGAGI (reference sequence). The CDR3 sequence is CASSYREINQPQHF. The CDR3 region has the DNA TGTGCCAGCAGTTACCGGGAGATAAATCAGCCCCAGCATTTT.

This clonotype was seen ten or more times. Here the CDR3 reads CASSSAGFLDTQYF. The CDR3 coding sequence is TGTGCCAGCAGCTCCGCAGGATTTTTAGATACGCAGTATTTT. V and J are TRBV5-6 and TRBJ2-3; D call uncertain. The germline V and J ends were trimmed by 3 bases and 5 bases, with 13 bases remaining between them. Germline V gene data show CDR1 as SGHDT and CDR2 as YYEEEE. This CDR3 contains 14 residues.

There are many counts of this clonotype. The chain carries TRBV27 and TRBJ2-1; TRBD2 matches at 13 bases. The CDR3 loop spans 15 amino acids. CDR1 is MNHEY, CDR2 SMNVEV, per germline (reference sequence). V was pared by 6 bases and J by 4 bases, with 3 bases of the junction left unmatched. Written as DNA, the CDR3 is TGTGCCAGCAGCGTGGGACTAGCGGGGTACAATGAGCAGTTCTTC. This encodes CASSVGLAGYNEQFF.

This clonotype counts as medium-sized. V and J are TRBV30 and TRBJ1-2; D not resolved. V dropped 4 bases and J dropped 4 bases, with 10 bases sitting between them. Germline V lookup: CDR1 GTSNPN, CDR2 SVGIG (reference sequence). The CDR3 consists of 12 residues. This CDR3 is CAWTDDLYGYTF. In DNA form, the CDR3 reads TGTGCCTGGACAGATGATCTCTATGGCTACACCTTC.

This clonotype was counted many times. The CDR3 sequence is CASSLAGLAGETQYF. The CDR3 DNA follows: TGTGCCAGCAGCTTAGCAGGACTAGCGGGAGAGACCCAGTACTTC. The chain uses TRBV11-2 and TRBJ2-5, with 11 bases matching TRBD2. The V segment lost 1 base and the J segment 4 bases; nucleotides outside the gene matches: 2. Germline V gene lookup returns CDR1 SGHAT and CDR2 FQNNGV. This CDR3 is built from 15 residues.

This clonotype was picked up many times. The CDR3 sequence is CASSDWGTSGPTGELFF. CDR3 sequence (DNA): TGTGCCAGCAGTGACTGGGGGACTAGTGGACCCACCGGGGAGCTGTTTTTT. J is TRBJ2-2 and V is TRBV6-4; TRBD2 aligns across 8 bases. This CDR3 contains 17 residues. Trimming took 1 base from V and 4 from J; bases not matched to a gene: 8. Germline CDR1 reads MRHNA; CDR2 reads SNTAGT.

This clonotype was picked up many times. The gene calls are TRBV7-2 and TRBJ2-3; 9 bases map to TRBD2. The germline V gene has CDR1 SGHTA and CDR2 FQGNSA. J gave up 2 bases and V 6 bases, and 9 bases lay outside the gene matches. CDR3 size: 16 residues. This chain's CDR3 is CASSLAGPFPTDTQYF. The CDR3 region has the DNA TGTGCCAGCAGTCTAGCGGGGCCCTTCCCCACAGATACGCAGTATTTT.

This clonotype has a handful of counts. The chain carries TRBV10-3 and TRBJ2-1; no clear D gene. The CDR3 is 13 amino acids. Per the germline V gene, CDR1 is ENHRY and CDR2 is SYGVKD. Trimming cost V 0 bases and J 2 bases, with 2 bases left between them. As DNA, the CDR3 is TGTGCCATCAGTGAGTCCCCCTACAATGAGCAGTTCTTC. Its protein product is CAISESPYNEQFF.

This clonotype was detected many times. The CDR3 DNA sequence: TGCAGTGCTGCTAGACAGGGCCTATGGGGCTACACCTTC. Residues: CSAARQGLWGYTF. The rearrangement links TRBV20-1 to TRBJ1-2; 7 bases map to TRBD1. After removal of 5 bases from V and 8 bases from J, the junction contained 11 bases not matched to a gene. Germline values: CDR1 DFQATT, CDR2 SNEGSKA (reference sequence). CDR3 length: 13 residues.

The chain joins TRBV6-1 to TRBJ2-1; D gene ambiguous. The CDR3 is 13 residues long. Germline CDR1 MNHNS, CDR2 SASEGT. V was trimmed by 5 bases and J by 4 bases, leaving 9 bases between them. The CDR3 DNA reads TGTGCCAGCAGTACCTCATCGTACAATGAGCAGTTCTTC. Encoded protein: CASSTSSYNEQFF.

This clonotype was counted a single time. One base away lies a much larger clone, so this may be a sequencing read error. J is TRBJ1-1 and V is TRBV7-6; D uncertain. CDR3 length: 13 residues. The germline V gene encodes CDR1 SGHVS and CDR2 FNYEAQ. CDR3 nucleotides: TGTGGCAGCAGCTTAGCGTCGGGGACTGAAGCTTTCTTT. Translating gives CGSSLASGTEAFF.

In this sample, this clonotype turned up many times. The chain's CDR3 is CASSYYRGSDGYTF. CDR3 in DNA: TGTGCCAGCAGTTACTACAGGGGGTCGGACGGCTACACCTTC. The gene calls are TRBV6-6 and TRBJ1-2; 8 nucleotides align to TRBD1. J was trimmed by 8 bases and V by 1 base; bases with no gene match: 6. CDR1 MNHNY and CDR2 SVGAGI come from the germline V gene (reference sequence). The CDR3 covers 14 residues.

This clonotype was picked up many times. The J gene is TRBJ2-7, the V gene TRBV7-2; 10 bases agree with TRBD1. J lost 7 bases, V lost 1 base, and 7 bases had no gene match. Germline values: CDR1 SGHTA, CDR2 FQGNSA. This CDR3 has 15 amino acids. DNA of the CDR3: TGTGCCAGCAGCTTAGTAGGGACAGGGGTGAGAGAGCAGTACTTC. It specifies CASSLVGTGVREQYF.

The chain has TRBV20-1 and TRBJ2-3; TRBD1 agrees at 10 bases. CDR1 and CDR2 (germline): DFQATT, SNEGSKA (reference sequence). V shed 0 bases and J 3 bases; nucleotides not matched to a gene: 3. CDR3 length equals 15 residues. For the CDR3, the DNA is TGCAGTGCTAGAGATGGGGGACAGGGGACAGATACGCAGTATTTT. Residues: CSARDGGQGTDTQYF.

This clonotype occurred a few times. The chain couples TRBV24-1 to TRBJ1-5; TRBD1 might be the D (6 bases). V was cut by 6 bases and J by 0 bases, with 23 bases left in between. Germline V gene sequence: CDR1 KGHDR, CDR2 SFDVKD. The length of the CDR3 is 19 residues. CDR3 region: CATSTPLGQRSYSNQPQHF. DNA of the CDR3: TGTGCCACCAGTACTCCTCTGGGACAAAGATCTTATAGCAATCAGCCCCAGCATTTT.

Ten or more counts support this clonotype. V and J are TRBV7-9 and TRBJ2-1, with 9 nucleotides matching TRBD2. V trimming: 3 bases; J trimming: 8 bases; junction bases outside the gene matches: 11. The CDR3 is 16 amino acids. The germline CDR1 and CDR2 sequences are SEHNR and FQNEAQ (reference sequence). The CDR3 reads CASSFSGGSSWDEQFF. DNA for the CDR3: TGTGCCAGCAGCTTTAGCGGGGGTTCCTCGTGGGATGAGCAGTTCTTC. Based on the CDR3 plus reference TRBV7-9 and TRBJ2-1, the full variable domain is DTGVSQNPRHKITKRGQNVTFRCDPISEHNRLYWYRQTLGQGPEFLTYFQNEAQLEKSRLLSDRFSAERPKGSFSTLEIQRTEQGDSAMYLCASSFSGGSSWDEQFFGPGTRLTVL.

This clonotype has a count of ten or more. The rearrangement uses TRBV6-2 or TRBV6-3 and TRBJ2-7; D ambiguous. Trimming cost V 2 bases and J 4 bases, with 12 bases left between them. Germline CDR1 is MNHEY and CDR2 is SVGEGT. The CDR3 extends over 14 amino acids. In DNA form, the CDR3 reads TGTGCCAGCAGTTACCCGACGGACCCTTACGAGCAGTACTTC. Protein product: CASSYPTDPYEQYF.

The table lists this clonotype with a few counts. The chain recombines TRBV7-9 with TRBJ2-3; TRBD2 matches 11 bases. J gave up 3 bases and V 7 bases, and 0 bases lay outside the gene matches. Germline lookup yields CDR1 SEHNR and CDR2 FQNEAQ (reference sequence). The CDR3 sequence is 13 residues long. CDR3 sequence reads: CASTSGGTDTQYF. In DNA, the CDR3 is TGTGCCAGCACTAGCGGGGGGACAGATACGCAGTATTTT.

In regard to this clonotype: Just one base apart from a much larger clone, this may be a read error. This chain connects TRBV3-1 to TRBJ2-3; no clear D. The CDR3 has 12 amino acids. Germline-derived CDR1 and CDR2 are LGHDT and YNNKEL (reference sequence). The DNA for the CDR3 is TGTGCCAACAGCCGGAATTGGGATACGCAGTATTTT. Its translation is CANSRNWDTQYF.

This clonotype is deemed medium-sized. CDR3 nucleotide sequence: TGTGCCAGCAGCTCGTCCTTGGAGACCCAGTACTTC. Amino acid sequence: CASSSSLETQYF. This chain uses TRBV13 with TRBJ2-5; no clear D. Per the germline V gene, CDR1 is PRHDT and CDR2 is FYEKMQ (reference sequence). The CDR3 loop spans 12 amino acids. Trimming stripped 4 bases from V and 5 bases from J, with 8 bases between.

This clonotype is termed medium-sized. The CDR3 here is CASSSPGRNTGELFF. The CDR3 nucleotides read TGTGCCAGCAGCTCCCCAGGGAGGAACACCGGGGAGCTGTTTTTT. This chain links TRBV7-9 with TRBJ2-2; the D gene could be TRBD1 or TRBD2 (5 bases each). The germline V and J ends were trimmed by 4 bases and 1 base, with 10 bases remaining between them. The CDR3 totals 15 residues. The germline V gene encodes CDR1 SEHNR and CDR2 FQNEAQ (reference sequence).

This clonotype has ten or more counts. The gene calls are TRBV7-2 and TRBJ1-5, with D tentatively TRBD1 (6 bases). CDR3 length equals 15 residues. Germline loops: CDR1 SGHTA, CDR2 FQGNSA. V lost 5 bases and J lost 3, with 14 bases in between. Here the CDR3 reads CASSPETGANQPQHF. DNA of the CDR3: TGTGCCAGCAGCCCGGAGACAGGAGCCAATCAGCCCCAGCATTTT.

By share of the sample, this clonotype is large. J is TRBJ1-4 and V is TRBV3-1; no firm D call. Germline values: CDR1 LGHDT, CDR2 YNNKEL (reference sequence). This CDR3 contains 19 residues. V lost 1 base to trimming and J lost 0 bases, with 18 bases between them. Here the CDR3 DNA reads TGTGCCAGCAGCCAAGTCGCGGAACAGATTCTATCAACTAATGAAAAACTGTTTTTT. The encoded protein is CASSQVAEQILSTNEKLFF.